The clone carrying this T cell receptor (beta chain) was seen a few times. The antigen remains undetermined. This CDR3 has 14 amino acids. V was cut by 6 bases and J by 3 bases, with 12 bases left in between. CDR1 and CDR2 from the germline V gene are MNHEY and SMNVEV (reference sequence). Individual cDNA molecules carried attached unique molecular identifiers. TCRdb called the 5' RACE reads again in MiXCR, with one record for every CDR3 protein. The sample has about 71,000 distinct CDR3 sequences, around 12% seen once. These data come from a study of early T cells in non-severe SARS-CoV-2 infection. Study as a whole: Chains from this unsorted whole-blood bulk RNA could not be paired.

Study conclusions and caveats: Reliance on VDJdb matching favored anti-spike CD8 responses; private and CD4 specificities were missed.

This clonotype was obtained from an adult who was a healthcare worker with PCR-confirmed SARS-CoV-2 infection or an uninfected control (not recorded which). This chain links TRBV27 with TRBJ1-5; the D is unclear. Specimen: whole blood, collected at baseline. As DNA, the CDR3 is TGTGCCAGCAGGTCTTTTGGGCTCAATCAGCCCCAGCATTTT. Translating it yields CASRSFGLNQPQHF.